This record covers a single T cell receptor beta chain. The antigen is unknown. These data belong to a study of CD8 T cells in ankylosing spondylitis. General study points: Ankylosing spondylitis blood appeared to carry a characteristic TCR beta motif of several highly homologous variants. Disease-associated clones were reportedly significantly overrepresented in matched ankylosing spondylitis synovial fluid.

TCRdb reanalysed the 5' RACE reads using MiXCR and keeps one entry per CDR3 protein. The sample lists about 800,000 distinct CDR3 sequences; about 12% were seen once. V lost 4 bases, J lost 4 bases, and 11 bases stayed unmatched. Germline CDR1 SGHAT, CDR2 FQNNGV. This CDR3 contains 18 residues. The J gene is TRBJ2-1, the V gene TRBV11-2; 12 bases fit TRBD2. The source material was blood, either unsorted or a sorted T cell fraction (not recorded which). The receptor was derived from a male donor with ankylosing spondylitis. The CDR3 is CASSWRLAGVKLYNEQFF. CDR3 coding DNA: TGTGCCAGCAGCTGGAGACTAGCGGGGGTTAAGCTTTACAATGAGCAGTTCTTC.